This TCR beta chain originates from a study of CD8+CD57+ T cells in acquired aplastic anemia. Study-wide results and limits: Roughly 28 was the count of CD8+ CDR3 sequences that patients shared with controls. A significant difference in CD8+ Simpson's diversity between patients and controls was not found.

Both TCR beta VDJ combination and CDR3 sequence profiling were carried out. Genomic DNA was the template for this profiling. One entry per CDR3 protein, called by TCRdb with MiXCR from the reads. The sample has around 150,000 distinct CDR3 sequences, 35% to 55% seen once. Looked up from germline, CDR1 is DFQATT and CDR2 is SNEGSKA (reference sequence). V dropped 0 bases and J dropped 2 bases, with 13 bases sitting between them. The CDR3 sequence is 15 residues long. As for this clonotype: Its specificity is not known.

The chain recombines TRBV20-1 with TRBJ1-2; D gene uncertain. The TCR comes from a human donor in good health. Sequencing was performed on sorted CD4+, CD8+, or CD8+CD57+ T cells (not recorded which) from PBMCs. The CDR3 spells CSARDSGRLNYGYTF. Written as DNA, the CDR3 is TGCAGTGCTAGAGACTCCGGCCGACTAAACTATGGCTACACCTTC.